Following are 6 T cell receptor beta chains from one sample sequenced in a study of cytomegalovirus exposure and HLA in healthy donors. Primers: 60 Vbeta forward and 13 Jbeta reverse. Libraries were prepared by immunoSEQ multiplex PCR; TCRdb keeps only in-frame clonotypes and omits some of them. The sample includes about 170,000 clones, roughly 84% seen only once; the top ten take 1.2%. The source material was PBMCs. The receptors were sampled from a boy younger than 10 in good health and CMV-seronegative.

The chain has TRBV7-8 and TRBJ1-2, with TRBD1 matching over 7 bases. The V and J ends lost 0 bases and 1 base, in that order; junction bases with no gene match: 5. CDR1 and CDR2 from the germline V gene are SGHVS and FQNEAQ. The CDR3 is made up of 16 amino acids. The CDR3 region has the DNA TGTGCCAGCAGCTTAGCAAGGGGGCAGGGTAACTATGGCTACACCTTC. Translation gives CASSLARGQGNYGYTF.

The chain combines TRBV7-9 with TRBJ2-1; possibly TRBD1 for D (6 bases). The germline V gene encodes CDR1 SEHNR and CDR2 FQNEAQ (reference sequence). Trimming pared 1 base from V and 8 bases from J, leaving 15 bases between. The CDR3 sequence is 15 residues long. The CDR3 loop is CASSLDPGRGDEQFF. CDR3 in DNA: TGTGCCAGCAGCTTAGACCCTGGCAGGGGCGATGAGCAGTTCTTC.

The chain recombines TRBV27 with TRBJ2-7, with 10 bases aligning to TRBD1. Germline V gene lookup returns CDR1 MNHEY and CDR2 SMNVEV (reference sequence). The CDR3 extends over 15 amino acids. V lost 7 bases to trimming and J lost 1 base; unmatched junction nucleotides: 7. CDR3 DNA sequence: TGTGCCAGCATCCCCCGGGACAGGGGATCCTACGAGCAGTACGTC. Translating gives CASIPRDRGSYEQYV.

The chain joins TRBV5-6 to TRBJ2-2, with 9 bases matching TRBD2. The CDR3 sequence is 16 residues long. Germline V gene data show CDR1 as SGHDT and CDR2 as YYEEEE. Germline trimming cut 5 bases from V and 0 bases from J; bases unmatched to any gene: 5. The CDR3 DNA is TGTGCCAGCAGTTTTCTAGCGGGATCGAACACCGGGGAGCTGTTTTTT. Protein: CASSFLAGSNTGELFF.

This chain links TRBV4-2 with TRBJ2-3; weak D call: TRBD2 (6 bases). The length of the CDR3 is 14 residues. The V end lost 7 bases, the J end lost 0 bases, and 11 bases lay between the germline ends. The germline gives CDR1 LGHNA, CDR2 YNFKEQ. CDR3 in amino acids: CASNRAGSTDTQYF. For the CDR3, the DNA is TGTGCCAGCAACAGAGCGGGTAGCACAGATACGCAGTATTTT.

V usage is TRBV30 and J usage is TRBJ1-4; D might be TRBD1 (6 bases). The length of the CDR3 is 16 residues. Trimming removed 1 base at V and 4 bases at J, with 16 bases between. CDR1 and CDR2 from the germline V gene are GTSNPN and SVGIG (reference sequence). The DNA of the CDR3 is TGTGCCTGGAGTGCACCCGACAGGCCAGTTAATGAAAAACTGTTTTTT. It yields the protein CAWSAPDRPVNEKLFF.